This T cell receptor beta chain was captured by sequencing in a study of cytotoxic CD8 clonotypes in ibrutinib-treated CLL listed by TCRdb under 2021. Regarding the complete study: The cohort included about 15 treatment-naive and about a dozen relapsed/refractory patients; approximately 17 were IGHV unmutated. Responses were partial in some 24 patients and complete in 2; after median roughly 69 months follow-up, around 15 stayed in remission and around 12 progressed. Response samples were taken after a median of 12 months on treatment, ranging from roughly 6 to 36 months. On average, each sample yielded around 270,000 productive templates and under 95,000 productive rearrangements. Of the approximately 87 participants in the trial, about two dozen had longitudinal samples available. Cryopreserved peripheral blood mononuclear cells were obtained prior to treatment, at the time of response, and at either disease progression or sustained remission. Every sample from remission and from progressive disease was obtained while the patients were still on ibrutinib.

The goal of deep resolution MiSeq sequencing was a depth between 1 in 1 million and 1 in 200,000 T cells, and coverage averaged 10x per clonotype. The immunoSEQ hsTCRB Kit was used to generate the TCR beta libraries. Turning to the authors' computational methods: ImmunoSEQ Data Assistant and ImmunoSEQ Analyzer were used for data analysis, and V, D and J genes were assigned according to IMGT definitions. Clonality, with values ranging from 0 to 1, was calculated as one minus the normalized Shannon entropy of productive rearrangement frequencies. Public clonotype analysis was restricted to overrepresented clonotypes comprising at least 0.05% of each patient's repertoire. Thirteen age-matched healthy donor repertoires from immuneACCESS were used as controls for clonality. TCRdb took over this immuneACCESS table, retaining in-frame rearrangements with V and J assigned. Such tables are incomplete; in checked studies, under half of the missing clones stem from an unresolved V gene, and the remainder is unexplained. From that table come the V and J calls and clone size; the DNA was used to work out D and trimming. Present in this sample are 160,000 or so clones, more than 80% of which were seen just once. The top ten hold 4.6% of the sample.

Concerning this clone: This clone's antigen is unknown. Nothing much larger sits one base from this clone, and base qualities are not available.

Overall study outcomes, separate from this receptor: Baseline clonality exceeded that of age-matched healthy donors and correlated strongly with circulating CD8+ T-cell counts. Public clonotypes were rare and either contracted or stayed stable during treatment, and the rise in clonality at ibrutinib response reflected the expansion of private clonotypes. Sampling times were not matched between patients in sustained remission and patients whose disease was progressing, and lymph node repertoires were not examined. Clonality increased at ibrutinib response, stayed stable in sustained remission, and fell back toward baseline at progression.

Reading the label with the study, this specimen's time point is: around 25 months on ibrutinib. For TCR beta library preparation, around 1.8 micrograms of genomic DNA were extracted from the cryopreserved PBMCs. High-throughput TCR beta sequencing was performed on longitudinal blood samples from CLL patients receiving ibrutinib monotherapy. The patients were enrolled in a single-center, open-label phase 2 trial of ibrutinib monotherapy. The sequence derives from a human donor with chronic lymphocytic leukemia. Specimen: PBMCs, collected after 24 months of ibrutinib treatment.

The CDR3 region has the sequence CASSDIFYGNSPLHF. The DNA sequence is as follows: TGTGCCAGCTCGGACATATTCTACGGGAATTCACCCCTCCACTTT. The chain is assembled from TRBV18 and TRBJ1-6; 5 matching bases give a weak D call of TRBD1. V drops 6 bases and J drops 7 bases, leaving 16 bases in between. CDR3 length: 15 amino acids, cysteine to phenylalanine. The kept DNA is CDR3 alone, 45 bases in frame from the first base. Reading the germline V gene gives CDR1 KGHSH and CDR2 LQKENI.